Listed below are T cell receptor beta chains from one sample, sequenced in a study of T cell responses to AZD1222 COVID-19 vaccine. TCRdb's copy holds only in-frame clones and misses some; the assay was immunoSEQ multiplex PCR. Among approximately 140,000 clones, 80% to 95% were seen once, and the ten largest hold about 3%. The sample was peripheral blood, taken on day 0 of AZD1222 vaccination. The receptors were gathered from an adult in good health. The CDR3 runs from the conserved cysteine through the conserved F or W. D genes are given only for firm matches. The size entry is marked missing in some rows and otherwise reads once, few, many or a size class.

V: TRBV19
J: TRBJ2-1
D: NA
size: NA
DNA: TGTGCCAGCGCAGACTATCTCGCCGACAATGAGCAGTTCTTC
CDR3: CASADYLADNEQFF

V: TRBV19
J: TRBJ1-2
D: NA
size: once
DNA: TGTGCCAGTAAGACAGCAAAATACTATGGCTACACCTTC
CDR3: CASKTAKYYGYTF

V: TRBV6-5
J: TRBJ1-4
D: TRBD1
size: NA
DNA: TGTGCCAGCAGTTATGGGACAGGGGGCGAAAAACTGTTTTTT
CDR3: CASSYGTGGEKLFF

V: TRBV5-1
J: TRBJ1-5
D: NA
size: NA
DNA: TGCGCCAGCAGCTTGGGGACGGGGAATCAGCCCCAGCATTTT
CDR3: CASSLGTGNQPQHF

V: TRBV5-6
J: TRBJ2-1
D: NA
size: NA
DNA: TGTGCCAGCAGCCGGACGGGGTCGTGGTACAATGAGCAGTTCTTC
CDR3: CASSRTGSWYNEQFF

V: TRBV7-2
J: TRBJ2-2
D: NA
size: NA
DNA: TGTGCCAGCAGCTACCTTTGGTCCGGGGAGCTGTTTTTT
CDR3: CASSYLWSGELFF

V: TRBV27
J: TRBJ2-1
D: NA
size: NA
DNA: TGTGCCAGCAGGCTACATAGCGGTGACTCCTACAATGAGCAGTTCTTC
CDR3: CASRLHSGDSYNEQFF

V: TRBV5-4
J: TRBJ2-7
D: TRBD2
size: NA
DNA: TGTGCCAGCAGCTTGGACGGGGGGGCGGCCGAGCAGTACTTC
CDR3: CASSLDGGAAEQYF

V: TRBV5-5
J: TRBJ1-5
D: NA
size: once
DNA: TGTGCCAGCAGCTTGGGCAGCAATCAGCCCCAGCATTTT
CDR3: CASSLGSNQPQHF

V: TRBV24-1
J: TRBJ2-1
D: NA
size: NA
DNA: TGTGCCACCAGTGGAAAGACAGGCTCCTACAATGAGCAGTTCTTC
CDR3: CATSGKTGSYNEQFF

V: TRBV6-2/TRBV6-3
J: TRBJ2-2
D: NA
size: NA
DNA: TGTGCCAGCAGCCCTTTCGGGACTGGGGACACCGGGGAGCTGTTTTTT
CDR3: CASSPFGTGDTGELFF

V: TRBV10-3
J: TRBJ1-6
D: NA
size: NA
DNA: TGTGCCATCGGGGACTATAATTCACCCCTCCACTTT
CDR3: CAIGDYNSPLHF

V: TRBV29-1
J: TRBJ1-2
D: NA
size: NA
DNA: TGCAGCGTTGATTTACAGGGCTTTTCGAACTATGGCTACACCTTC
CDR3: CSVDLQGFSNYGYTF

V: TRBV15
J: TRBJ2-7
D: NA
size: NA
DNA: TGTGCCACCAGCCCCCACGGATTGGTCGAGATTACCTCCTACGAGCAGTACTTC
CDR3: CATSPHGLVEITSYEQYF

V: TRBV2
J: TRBJ2-5
D: NA
size: NA
DNA: TGTGCCAGCAGGGGCCGGCCCCAAGAGACCCAGTACTTC
CDR3: CASRGRPQETQYF

V: TRBV10-1
J: TRBJ2-7
D: TRBD1
size: once
DNA: TGCGCCAGCAGTGAGGGGGACAGGGGGCTTGGGCAGTACTTC
CDR3: CASSEGDRGLGQYF

V: TRBV15
J: TRBJ1-2
D: TRBD1
size: NA
DNA: TGTGCCACCACCACCGACAGGGGTAGTTATGGCTACACCTTC
CDR3: CATTTDRGSYGYTF

V: TRBV6-4
J: TRBJ1-6
D: NA
size: NA
DNA: TGTGCCAGCAGCTCAAACCTGTGGGTTTCACCCCTCCACTTT
CDR3: CASSSNLWVSPLHF

V: TRBV11-3
J: TRBJ2-7
D: NA
size: NA
DNA: TGTGCCAGCAGCTTAGAAACTTCAGTCTATAACGAGCAGTACTTC
CDR3: CASSLETSVYNEQYF

V: TRBV30
J: TRBJ1-3
D: NA
size: NA
DNA: TGTGCCTGGAGTGTACTGCGGGAAGACGGAAACACCATATATTTT
CDR3: CAWSVLREDGNTIYF

V: TRBV3-1/TRBV3-2
J: TRBJ1-5
D: TRBD1
size: NA
DNA: TGTGCCAGCAGCCACAGCACTAGGTCGGGACAGGGGAGACAGCCCCAGCATTTT
CDR3: CASSHSTRSGQGRQPQHF

V: TRBV6-5
J: TRBJ2-1
D: TRBD2
size: NA
DNA: TGTGCCAGCAGTTACAGCGGGGGGAGTCTGGGGTTCTTC
CDR3: CASSYSGGSLGFF

V: TRBV4-2
J: TRBJ2-3
D: NA
size: NA
DNA: TGTGCCAGCAGCCAAATGTTTGCTAGAGCGGCGGACACAGATACGCAGTATTTT
CDR3: CASSQMFARAADTDTQYF

V: TRBV7-9
J: TRBJ2-1
D: NA
size: NA
DNA: TGTGCCAGCAGCCTGGGAGGTGCCGGGAATGAGCAGTTCTTC
CDR3: CASSLGGAGNEQFF

V: TRBV5-1
J: TRBJ2-7
D: NA
size: NA
DNA: TGCGCCAGCAGCTTGGGTAGCGGTACTCTCAACGAGCAGTACTTC
CDR3: CASSLGSGTLNEQYF

V: TRBV11-1
J: TRBJ2-3
D: TRBD1
size: NA
DNA: TGTGCCAGCAGACCCCGACAGGGGCGGGACACAGATACGCAGTATTTT
CDR3: CASRPRQGRDTDTQYF

V: TRBV7-2
J: TRBJ1-1
D: NA
size: NA
DNA: TGTGCCAGCAGCTCCCAGGGGCTGCGAGCTTTCTTT
CDR3: CASSSQGLRAFF

V: TRBV9
J: TRBJ2-7
D: NA
size: NA
DNA: TGTGCCAGCAGCGTAGTACCGGGGGCCGAGCAGTACTTC
CDR3: CASSVVPGAEQYF

V: TRBV5-8
J: TRBJ1-6
D: NA
size: NA
DNA: TGTGCCAGCAGCCGTCTAGACACCTCCTATAATTCACCCCTCCACTTT
CDR3: CASSRLDTSYNSPLHF

V: TRBV11-3
J: TRBJ2-2
D: NA
size: NA
DNA: TGTGCCAGCAGCTTAGGTGGCGGGCCATCCACCGGGGAGCTGTTTTTT
CDR3: CASSLGGGPSTGELFF

V: TRBV18
J: TRBJ1-1
D: TRBD1
size: NA
DNA: TGTGCCAGCTCACCTATTACCGGGACAGTAAGCACTGAAGCTTTCTTT
CDR3: CASSPITGTVSTEAFF

V: TRBV6-2/TRBV6-3
J: TRBJ1-5
D: NA
size: NA
DNA: TGTGCCAGCAGTTCTCGGGGGGCTAGGGTTCAGCCCCAGCATTTT
CDR3: CASSSRGARVQPQHF

V: TRBV6-2/TRBV6-3
J: TRBJ2-1
D: NA
size: NA
DNA: TGTGCCAGCAGTTACAGGGGACGTGAGCAGTTCTTC
CDR3: CASSYRGREQFF

V: TRBV3-1/TRBV3-2
J: TRBJ2-3
D: NA
size: NA
DNA: TGTGCCAGCAGCCAAGCCCCCTCGACGTATCGTGGGCAGTATTTT
CDR3: CASSQAPSTYRGQYF

V: TRBV5-1
J: TRBJ2-2
D: TRBD1
size: NA
DNA: TGCGCCAGCAGCCCGCTGACAGGGGATCTGTCCACCGGGGAGCTGTTTTTT
CDR3: CASSPLTGDLSTGELFF

V: TRBV7-2
J: TRBJ2-3
D: TRBD2
size: NA
DNA: TGTGCCAGCAGCCCTAGCGGGAACACAGATACGCAGTATTTT
CDR3: CASSPSGNTDTQYF

V: TRBV9
J: TRBJ2-7
D: NA
size: NA
DNA: TGTGCCAGCAGCGTAGACCCGTCGACCGGTGCGAAGCAGTACTTC
CDR3: CASSVDPSTGAKQYF

V: TRBV28
J: TRBJ1-2
D: NA
size: NA
DNA: TGTGCCAGCAGTTTCGTCTTCGGACGGGGCTATGGCTACACCTTC
CDR3: CASSFVFGRGYGYTF

V: TRBV6-2/TRBV6-3
J: TRBJ1-3
D: NA
size: NA
DNA: TGTGCCAGCAGCATTCAGGGTCCTGGAAACACCATATATTTT
CDR3: CASSIQGPGNTIYF

V: TRBV2
J: TRBJ1-1
D: NA
size: NA
DNA: TGTGCCAGCAGTGAAGCCCGGGGGACTGAAGCTTTCTTT
CDR3: CASSEARGTEAFF

V: TRBV5-4
J: TRBJ2-2
D: NA
size: NA
DNA: TGTGCCAGCAGCGACCGGAGGACTCCCGGCACCGGGGAGCTGTTTTTT
CDR3: CASSDRRTPGTGELFF

V: TRBV10-3
J: TRBJ2-1
D: NA
size: few
DNA: TGTGCCATCAGCGCGACAGGCTTCGAGCAGTTCTTC
CDR3: CAISATGFEQFF

V: TRBV6-5
J: TRBJ2-5
D: NA
size: once
DNA: TGTGCCAGCAGTTACTCGAGGACGGGACAAGAGACCCAGTACTTC
CDR3: CASSYSRTGQETQYF

V: TRBV10-3
J: TRBJ2-1
D: TRBD2
size: NA
DNA: TGTGCCATCAGATCAGCGGGGGGCCCTGCGGATGAGCAGTTCTTC
CDR3: CAIRSAGGPADEQFF

V: TRBV11-3
J: TRBJ2-1
D: TRBD1
size: NA
DNA: TGTGCCAGCAGCTTCGGGGCGGGACAGGGGATTAGCAATGAGCAGTTCTTC
CDR3: CASSFGAGQGISNEQFF

V: TRBV5-1
J: TRBJ2-7
D: NA
size: NA
DNA: TGCGCCAGCAGCTTACCTGATGACGAGCAGTACTTC
CDR3: CASSLPDDEQYF

V: TRBV20-1
J: TRBJ1-1
D: NA
size: few
DNA: TGCAGTGCCATGTTTTTCACTGAAGCTTTCTTT
CDR3: CSAMFFTEAFF

V: TRBV5-1
J: TRBJ2-3
D: NA
size: NA
DNA: TGCGCCAGCAGCTTGGGTACTAGGGGGGCCACAGATACGCAGTATTTT
CDR3: CASSLGTRGATDTQYF

V: TRBV27
J: TRBJ2-3
D: NA
size: NA
DNA: TGTGCCAGCAGACGGGTAGCTGGTGTAGATACGCAGTATTTT
CDR3: CASRRVAGVDTQYF

V: TRBV9
J: TRBJ2-5
D: NA
size: NA
DNA: TGTGCCAGCAGCGCCCGGGATCAAGAGACCCAGTACTTC
CDR3: CASSARDQETQYF